This T cell receptor beta chain was profiled in a study of cytomegalovirus exposure and HLA in healthy donors. Germline CDR1 and CDR2: MNHEY and SVGAGI. The V segment lost 6 bases and the J segment 5 bases; nucleotides outside the gene matches: 6. The CDR3 length is 13 residues. About this clone: Its antigen remains unknown. Other DNA variants within this sample encode the same CDR3.

General observations from the study: CMV antigen specificity of a few CMV-associated chains was confirmed in vitro. Per a prior analysis, the majority of TCR beta V segments were productive roughly 90% or roughly 30% of the time. For cytomegalovirus status, the classifier reportedly gave diagnoses with high specificity and sensitivity.

In the PCR, 60 Vbeta and 13 Jbeta primers were used. Clones were sequenced by immunoSEQ multiplex PCR, and TCRdb holds only the in-frame ones, with some missing. The repertoire holds 110,000 to 150,000 clones, with just under 85% as singletons. These donors counted as nominally healthy when sampled, but unrecorded immune exposures were likely. The rearrangement uses TRBV6-5 and TRBJ2-5; 7 bases agree with TRBD1. The source of this sequence is an older woman in good health and CMV-seropositive. Material: PBMCs. The CDR3: CASSRQGGETQYF. The DNA of the CDR3 is TGTGCCAGCAGCCGACAGGGCGGGGAGACCCAGTACTTC.